This record concerns one T cell receptor (beta chain) sequence. What it binds is not known. Second doses that came at about 4 or about 12 weeks were put together. The sample comes from a study of T cell responses to AZD1222 COVID-19 vaccine. Study outcomes and limitations: Two AZD1222 administrations were followed by greater Spike-specific TCR breadth and depth. Samples come after the peak T cell response, not at day 14.

The CDR3 runs 13 residues. The V gene lost 1 base and the J gene lost 10 bases, with 11 bases spanning the gap. The germline V gene has CDR1 SGHTA and CDR2 FQGNSA. Method: immunoSEQ multiplex PCR; TCRdb's copy keeps in-frame clones and lacks some. The repertoire includes 180,000 or so clones, 70% to 90% of them detected once, and 20% to 30% sits in the top ten. The chain recombines TRBV7-2 with TRBJ2-1; a possible D gene is TRBD2 (5 bases). The receptor was derived from an adult who received the AZD1222 COVID-19 vaccine. The specimen comprised peripheral blood, sampled 28 days after the second AZD1222 dose. CDR3 sequence: CASSLGFPGEQFF. Here the CDR3 DNA reads TGTGCCAGCAGCTTAGGATTTCCGGGGGAGCAGTTCTTC.